Sequencing of this T cell receptor beta chain was carried out in a study of blood T cell repertoires in COVID-19. This CDR3 has 15 amino acids. Unmatched junction bases numbered 4, after V lost 2 bases and J lost 5 bases. Germline values: CDR1 SGHDN, CDR2 FVKESK. Clones were read by immunoSEQ multiplex PCR, and TCRdb kept only the in-frame ones, dropping some. The sample records fewer than 45,000 clones, around four fifths being singletons. The receptor comes from a human donor in a cohort sampled during active COVID-19. This chain uses TRBV14 with TRBJ1-2; 11 nucleotides match TRBD1. Sample: peripheral blood. The CDR3 coding sequence is TGTGCCAGCAGCCAATGGGGACAGGGGGAATATGGCTACACCTTC. It specifies CASSQWGQGEYGYTF.